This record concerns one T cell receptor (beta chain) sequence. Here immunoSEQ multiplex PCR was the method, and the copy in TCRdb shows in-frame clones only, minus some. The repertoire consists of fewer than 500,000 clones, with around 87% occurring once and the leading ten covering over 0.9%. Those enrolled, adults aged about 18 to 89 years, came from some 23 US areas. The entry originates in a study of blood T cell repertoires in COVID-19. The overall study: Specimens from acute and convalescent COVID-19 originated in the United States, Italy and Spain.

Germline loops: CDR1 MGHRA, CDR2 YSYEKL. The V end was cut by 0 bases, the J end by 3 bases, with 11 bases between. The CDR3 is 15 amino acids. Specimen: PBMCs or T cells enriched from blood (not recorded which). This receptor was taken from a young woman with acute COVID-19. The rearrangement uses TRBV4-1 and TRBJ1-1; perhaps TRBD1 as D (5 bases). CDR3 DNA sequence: TGCGCCAGCAGCCAAGATGCTGGGGACTACACTGAAGCTTTCTTT. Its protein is CASSQDAGDYTEAFF.